Listed here are 14 T cell receptor beta chains from one sample, sequenced in a study of blood T cell repertoires in COVID-19. Libraries were prepared by immunoSEQ multiplex PCR; TCRdb keeps only in-frame clonotypes and omits some of them. The data show 200,000 to 250,000 clones, roughly 82% seen once. Input material: peripheral blood. The receptors shown here come from a woman between 65 and 79 years old with acute or convalescent COVID-19.

This chain connects TRBV6-6 to TRBJ2-7, with a possible D match to TRBD2 (5 bases). The CDR3 is 14 amino acids. CDR1 and CDR2 from the germline V gene are MNHNY and SVGAGI (reference sequence). Trimming cost V 2 bases and J 0 bases, with 8 bases left between them. The CDR3 spells CASSYGSYSYEQYF. In DNA form, the CDR3 reads TGTGCCAGCAGTTACGGGAGTTACTCCTACGAGCAGTACTTC.

The V call is TRBV10-2, the J call TRBJ1-6; tentative D call: TRBD1 (5 bases). The CDR3 sequence is 15 residues long. The germline V and J ends were trimmed by 3 bases and 7 bases, with 13 bases remaining between them. Germline assignment: CDR1 WSHSY and CDR2 SAAADI. CDR3: CASSDWGVENSPLHF. In nucleotides, the CDR3 is TGCGCCAGCAGTGATTGGGGGGTGGAAAATTCACCCCTCCACTTT.

This clone occurred a few times. The rearrangement uses TRBV7-4 and TRBJ1-5; 12 nucleotides match TRBD1. The CDR3 is 20 amino acids. The V gene end was trimmed by 1 base and the J gene end by 0 bases; junction bases not matched to a gene: 10. Looked up from germline, CDR1 is SGHVT and CDR2 is SQSDAQ. CDR3 sequence (DNA): TGTGCCAGCAGCTTAGGTGGGGACAGGGGGCGGCAAAATAGCAATCAGCCCCAGCATTTT. Residues: CASSLGGDRGRQNSNQPQHF.

The chain has TRBV6-2 or TRBV6-3 and TRBJ2-1, with 10 bases lining up with TRBD2. This CDR3 spans 16 amino acids. CDR1 is MNHEY and CDR2 is SVGEGT in the germline V gene. V shed 4 bases, J shed 9 bases, and the junction held 12 bases outside the gene matches. CDR3: CASSFRSGGAGSEQFF. CDR3 nucleotides: TGTGCCAGCAGTTTCCGAAGCGGGGGGGCCGGGAGTGAGCAGTTCTTC.

The chain is built from TRBV6-5 and TRBJ2-1; tentative D call: TRBD2 (7 bases). The CDR3 is 14 amino acids. Trimming cost V 0 bases and J 8 bases, with 11 bases left between them. Per germline, CDR1 MNHEY and CDR2 SVGAGI. The CDR3 DNA follows: TGTGCCAGCAGTTACTCGTTAGGGGGGGATGAGCAGTTCTTC. It translates to CASSYSLGGDEQFF.

The chain is built from TRBV2 and TRBJ2-3; TRBD1 aligns across 8 bases. V gave up 8 bases and J gave up 2 bases; unmatched junction bases: 6. The CDR3 contains 14 residues. Per the germline V gene, CDR1 is SNHLY and CDR2 is FYNNEI. CDR3 residues: CASQRQGITDTQYF. The CDR3 coding sequence is TGTGCCAGCCAAAGACAGGGGATCACAGATACGCAGTATTTT. Filled out from reference TRBV2 and TRBJ2-3, the complete variable domain reads EPEVTQTPSHQVTQMGQEVILRCVPISNHLYFYWYRQILGQKVEFLVSFYNNEISEKSEIFDDQFSVERPDGSNFTLKIRSTKLEDSAMYFCASQRQGITDTQYFGPGTRLTVL.

The chain uses TRBV7-2 and TRBJ2-7, with D possibly being TRBD1 (7 bases). The CDR3 is 14 amino acids. Deletions cut 7 bases from V and 5 bases from J, with 18 bases between. CDR1 is SGHTA and CDR2 is FQGNSA in the germline V gene. CDR3 amino acids: CASTSGQGGNEQYF. CDR3 in DNA: TGTGCCAGCACCTCGGGGCAGGGGGGTAACGAGCAGTACTTC.

Of note for this clone: With a much larger clone just one base away, this may be a read error. Here the CDR3 DNA reads TGTGCCAGCAGCTTAGGACAGTATAATTCACCCCTCCACTTT. Translated: CASSLGQYNSPLHF. The chain recombines TRBV6-5 with TRBJ1-6; tentative D call: TRBD1 (6 bases). The ends were cut back, 6 bases at V and 4 bases at J, with 10 bases in the middle. Germline loops: CDR1 MNHEY, CDR2 SVGAGI. CDR3 length: 14 residues.

This chain links TRBV6-5 with TRBJ2-7; 13 bases line up with TRBD2. Germline CDR1 and CDR2: MNHEY and SVGAGI. The ends lost 10 bases at V and 2 bases at J; junction bases unmatched: 5. The CDR3 covers 14 residues. The CDR3 bases are TGTGCCACGCGGACTAGCGGGGGACCCTACGAGCAGTACTTC. Protein sequence: CATRTSGGPYEQYF.

The J gene is TRBJ2-1, the V gene TRBV4-3, with D unclear. The CDR3 loop spans 15 amino acids. Trimming removed 1 base from V and 4 bases from J, with 11 bases in between. Germline V gene sequence: CDR1 LGHNA, CDR2 YSLEER. The CDR3 nucleotides read TGCGCCAGCAGCCAAGCGCCGTCTAGGTACAATGAGCAGTTCTTC. This encodes CASSQAPSRYNEQFF.

This sequence joins TRBV29-1 and TRBJ2-3, with 9 bases matching TRBD1. V shed 6 bases, J shed 3 bases, and the junction held 4 bases outside the gene matches. This CDR3 region has 13 residues. Per the germline V gene, CDR1 is SQVTM and CDR2 is ANQGSEA. In nucleotides, the CDR3 is TGCAGCGTGGGGACAGGGTGGACAGATACGCAGTATTTT. Translating it yields CSVGTGWTDTQYF.

Worth noting for this clone: Additional DNA sequences in this sample encode the identical CDR3. The chain couples TRBV10-1 to TRBJ1-1; TRBD1 matches 8 bases. V lost 6 bases, J lost 1 base, and 4 bases stayed unmatched. Germline V gene data show CDR1 as WNHNN and CDR2 as SYGVQD (reference sequence). There are 14 residues in the CDR3. The CDR3 DNA reads TGCGCCAGCAGACCTGGGACAGGGAACACTGAAGCTTTCTTT. Protein sequence: CASRPGTGNTEAFF.

J is TRBJ2-7 and V is TRBV28; maybe TRBD2 (6 bases). Trimming pared 3 bases from V and 2 bases from J, leaving 14 bases between. CDR3 size: 15 residues. Germline V lookup: CDR1 MDHEN, CDR2 SYDVKM. CDR3: CASSFGGFDPYEQYF. In nucleotides, the CDR3 is TGTGCCAGCAGTTTCGGAGGGTTTGACCCCTACGAGCAGTACTTC.

The chain couples TRBV7-6 to TRBJ2-1, with 10 bases aligning to TRBD2. CDR3 length: 15 residues. V shed 5 bases and J 6 bases; nucleotides not matched to a gene: 7. The V gene's germline CDR1 is SGHVS and CDR2 FNYEAQ. The chain's CDR3 is CASSPTSGVINEQFF. The DNA of the CDR3 is TGTGCCAGCAGCCCCACTAGCGGGGTCATCAATGAGCAGTTCTTC.